Listed below are T cell receptor beta chains from one sample, sequenced in a study of OX40 agonist ivuxolimab in advanced cancers. The table came from immunoSEQ multiplex PCR; TCRdb's copy has only in-frame clones and leaves some out. The table has 55,000 to 70,000 clones, approximately 86% seen once. Material: CD4+ or CD8+ T cells sorted from blood, obtained in a trial of the OX40 agonist ivuxolimab. The receptors originated from an adult with an advanced solid tumor such as melanoma, head and neck, liver or kidney cancer. CDR3s leave out the opening cysteine and the closing phenylalanine or tryptophan.

v_call cdr3_aa
TRBV10-1 ASSEVRGLGAEAF
TRBV2 ASSGVLLAGGRETQY
TRBV5-1 ASSPDRANEKLF
TRBV18 ASSQSPVSSNQPQH
TRBV19 ASSRGGEEQY
TRBV7-9 ASSFAGGDTQY
TRBV29-1 SAGELWQPQH
TRBV27 ASGRRDYGYT
TRBV29-1 SVLEVGTEAF
TRBV7-2 ASSLRASNQPQH
TRBV18 ASSLDRANSPLH
TRBV10-1 ASSAGRDTEAF
TRBV18 ASSQSAPGPTGEKLF
TRBV2 ASSWDRRSYNEQF
TRBV10-3 AISEDRNYGYT
TRBV19 ASSIGNRAWGEKLF
TRBV2 ASSEDSGAYEQY
TRBV5-5 ASSLDSYNEQF
TRBV18 ASSPPELNYGYT
TRBV13 ASSRKGGAPGAF
TRBV10-2 ASSEHLGQVEKLF
TRBV18 ASSPGTSFYEQY
TRBV7-2 ASSLTGGRGNSPLH
TRBV21-1 ASTQEETQY
TRBV7-2 ASSEPTSGGTRSYNEQF
TRBV29-1 SVGGKPNTDTQY
TRBV5-5 ASSPAGTPNTEAF
TRBV19 ASSGGFYYGYT
TRBV4-2 ASSQGGLEQY
TRBV5-4 ASSQDRGRNEQY
TRBV2 ASSRTYTEAF
TRBV5-1 ASSPRTGGSYTEAF
TRBV7-9 ASSLVGGWGYT
TRBV5-8 ASIGDGLRNQPQH
TRBV11-2 ASSLWRAGFREQF
TRBV18 ASLPGAGLNTEAF
TRBV7-6 ASSSEGTLPTGELF
TRBV10-3 AIRGGGPHEQY
TRBV11-3 ASSIGQVGELF
TRBV5-1 ASSSEGAEAF
TRBV5-1 ASSPTEGGGGGKLF
TRBV6-4 ASSGLGLSSYEQY
TRBV28 ASSPGWPNEKLF
TRBV13 ASSLGSRGGDTQY
TRBV2 VSSQYTEAF
TRBV6-1 ASIHGGLNTEAF
TRBV5-5 ASSTRRQSSGNTIY
TRBV18 ASSPLGRPSGANVLT
TRBV5-5 ASSLGSGTGGVYGYT
TRBV10-1 ASSPGQPGNTIY
TRBV6-1 ASSESAGVITGANVLT
TRBV5-1 ASSLSHTDTQY
TRBV12-5 ASHPGQGWSNQPQH
TRBV6-1 ASTKGRSSPYGYT
TRBV19 ASRRGGQVDTQY
TRBV7-9 ASSLARNTGELF
TRBV27 ASSWSGRQETQY
TRBV5-8 ASNPSGTGVPAYNEQF
TRBV19 ASSIDRHIVGSTEAF